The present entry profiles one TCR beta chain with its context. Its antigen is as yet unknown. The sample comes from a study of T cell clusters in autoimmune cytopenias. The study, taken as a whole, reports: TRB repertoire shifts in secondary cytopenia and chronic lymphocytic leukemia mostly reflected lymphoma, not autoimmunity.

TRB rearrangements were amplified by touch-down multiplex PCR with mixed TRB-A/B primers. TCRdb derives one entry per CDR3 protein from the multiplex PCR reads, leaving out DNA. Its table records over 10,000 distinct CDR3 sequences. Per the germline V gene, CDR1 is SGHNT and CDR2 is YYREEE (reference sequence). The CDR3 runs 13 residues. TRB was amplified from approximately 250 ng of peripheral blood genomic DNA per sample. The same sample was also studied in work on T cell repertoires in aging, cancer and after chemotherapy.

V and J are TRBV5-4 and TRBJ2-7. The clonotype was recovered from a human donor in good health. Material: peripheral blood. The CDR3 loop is CASSLPGANEQYF.